The 13 T cell receptor beta chains presented below share a single source sample, sequenced in a study of blood T cell repertoires in COVID-19. Only in-frame clones appear in the TCRdb table, and some are missing; sequencing was by immunoSEQ multiplex PCR. This table has some 160,000 clones, under 80% appearing once. The sequenced material came from peripheral blood. These receptors originate from a man in his sixties with acute or convalescent COVID-19.

The J gene is TRBJ2-3, the V gene TRBV5-1; 11 bases are shared with TRBD2. J lost 4 bases, V lost 4 bases, and 8 bases had no gene match. There are 16 residues in the CDR3. Germline V lookup: CDR1 SGHRS, CDR2 YFSETQ. The CDR3 sequence: CASSTLAGGGADTQYF. CDR3 bases: TGCGCCAGCAGCACCTTAGCGGGAGGGGGGGCAGATACGCAGTATTTT.

V is TRBV3-1 (or the pseudogene TRBV3-2) and J is TRBJ2-7; a possible D gene is TRBD1 (6 bases). This CDR3 spans 15 amino acids. Trimming removed 0 bases from V and 4 bases from J, with 13 bases in between. Germline loops: CDR1 LGHDT, CDR2 YNNKEL (reference sequence). Here the CDR3 reads CASSQDWQGTYEQYF. CDR3 DNA sequence: TGTGCCAGCAGCCAAGATTGGCAGGGGACGTACGAGCAGTACTTC.

The chain links TRBV7-6 to TRBJ2-1; no clear D. The V gene lost 2 bases and the J gene lost 2 bases, with 13 bases spanning the gap. Germline loops: CDR1 SGHVS, CDR2 FNYEAQ. The CDR3 totals 16 residues. The DNA of the CDR3 is TGTGCCAGCAGCTTATCACCCGGGTCCCCCTACAATGAGCAGTTCTTC. This encodes CASSLSPGSPYNEQFF.

The genes are TRBV4-1 and TRBJ2-7, with 9 positions matching TRBD1. V shed 4 bases, J shed 2 bases, and the junction held 6 bases outside the gene matches. The CDR3 extends over 15 amino acids. In germline, CDR1 is MGHRA, CDR2 YSYEKL. The CDR3 region is CASSPGQGMAYEQYF. In DNA form, the CDR3 reads TGCGCCAGCAGCCCAGGACAGGGGATGGCCTACGAGCAGTACTTC.

This chain connects TRBV2 to TRBJ2-2; TRBD1 might be the D (6 bases). The CDR3 totals 15 residues. Germline V CDR1 and CDR2: SNHLY, FYNNEI. The V end was cut by 3 bases, the J end by 5 bases, with 13 bases between. The CDR3 nucleotides are TGTGCCAGCAGTGAGGGCAGGGGAAGTACCGGGGAGCTGTTTTTT. Its translation is CASSEGRGSTGELFF.

This chain connects TRBV28 to TRBJ2-2; tentatively, D is TRBD2 (5 bases). The CDR3 totals 17 residues. The germline CDR1 and CDR2 sequences are MDHEN and SYDVKM. Trimming stripped 2 bases from V and 1 base from J, with 14 bases between. The CDR3 sequence: CASSLGRMEENTGELFF. In nucleotides, the CDR3 is TGTGCCAGCAGTTTAGGTCGGATGGAGGAGAACACCGGGGAGCTGTTTTTT.

V usage is TRBV3-1 (or the pseudogene TRBV3-2) and J usage is TRBJ2-2, with 8 bases aligning to TRBD1. There are 17 residues in the CDR3. Per germline, CDR1 LGHDT and CDR2 YNNKEL (reference sequence). After removal of 4 bases from V and 3 bases from J, the junction contained 10 bases not matched to a gene. CDR3 coding DNA: TGTGCCAGCAGCCCCCGAGTCGGACAGGGCTACACCGGGGAGCTGTTTTTT. This gives the protein CASSPRVGQGYTGELFF.

The V call is TRBV11-2, the J call TRBJ2-7; TRBD2 agrees at 7 bases. Trimming cost V 2 bases and J 5 bases; bases outside gene matches: 6. This CDR3 is built from 14 residues. CDR1 is SGHAT and CDR2 is FQNNGV in the germline V gene. The CDR3 nucleotides are TGTGCCAGCAGCTTATGGGGGAGGGCCGACGAGCAGTACTTC. Residues: CASSLWGRADEQYF.

The chain recombines TRBV29-1 with TRBJ2-3; D is perhaps TRBD1 (5 bases). Per germline, CDR1 SQVTM and CDR2 ANQGSEA. With 3 bases removed from V and 2 bases from J, the gap between germline ends came to 9 bases. The CDR3 spans 13 residues. CDR3 DNA: TGCAGCGTTGATACAGGAATCACAGATACGCAGTATTTT. This translates into CSVDTGITDTQYF.

The CDR3 reads CATSSERTNEKLFF. The DNA of the CDR3 is TGTGCCACCAGCAGCGAGCGGACTAATGAAAAACTGTTTTTT. The V call is TRBV15, the J call TRBJ1-4; D gene ambiguous. V lost 3 bases and J 2 bases, leaving 7 bases between the germline ends. The CDR3 is 14 residues long. Germline-derived CDR1 and CDR2 are LNHNV and YYDKDF (reference sequence).

This rearrangement joins TRBV28 to TRBJ2-7, with D possibly being TRBD1 (6 bases). This CDR3 comprises 12 residues. V lost 6 bases and J lost 1, with 7 bases in between. Germline V gives CDR1 MDHEN, CDR2 SYDVKM. DNA of the CDR3: TGTGCCAGCAGAACAGGGTCCTACGAGCAGTACTTC. Translating gives CASRTGSYEQYF.

The chain uses TRBV24-1 and TRBJ1-1; a possible D gene is TRBD1 (5 bases). V was trimmed by 5 bases and J by 1 base, leaving 10 bases between them. Germline loops: CDR1 KGHDR, CDR2 SFDVKD. The CDR3 contains 14 residues. The CDR3 here is CATSAGTGNTEAFF. The CDR3 bases are TGTGCCACCAGTGCCGGTACAGGGAACACTGAAGCTTTCTTT.

The chain carries TRBV5-5 and TRBJ1-5; D may be TRBD1 (5 bases). Trimming took 1 base from V and 4 from J, leaving 15 bases between them. The CDR3 has 16 residues. The germline V gene encodes CDR1 SGHKS and CDR2 YYEKEE (reference sequence). CDR3 DNA: TGTGCCAGCAGCTTGTTTGGTCAGGGTGGGAATCAGCCCCAGCATTTT. Protein: CASSLFGQGGNQPQHF.